This TCR beta chain was obtained from a study of radiation and T cells in renal cell carcinoma. The CDR3 is 15 amino acids. Germline CDR1 is SGHRS and CDR2 is YFSETQ. The germline V and J ends were trimmed by 2 bases and 5 bases, with 15 bases remaining between them. Time point reported: blood 4 weeks post-SBRT, at nephrectomy. Treatment meaning: 15 Gy SBRT to primary tumor, nephrectomy 4 weeks later. Clones were sequenced by immunoSEQ multiplex PCR, and TCRdb holds only the in-frame ones, with some missing. The data hold 150,000 to 200,000 clones, with about 87% observed a single time. The receptor's source is a woman between 45 and 60 years old with renal cell carcinoma. The source was blood, collected from a patient whose treatment included radiotherapy and nephrectomy. The genes are TRBV5-1 and TRBJ2-3; D may correspond to TRBD1 or TRBD2 (5 bases each). The CDR3 region has the DNA TGCGCCAGCAGCTTAAGTGGGGGATCGGAAGATACGCAGTATTTT. It yields the protein CASSLSGGSEDTQYF.